Each of the 27 T cell receptor beta chains below was sequenced from the same sample in a study of T cells expressing NK-cell markers. TCRdb derives one entry per CDR3 protein from the 5' RACE reads, leaving out DNA. The table lists some 110,000 distinct CDR3 sequences. Sequencing input: blood T cells: a sorted CD56 or NKG2C T cell subset, CD4+ or CD8+ T cells, or bulk PBMC T cells (not recorded which). These receptors were obtained from a woman aged 18-70 years in good health.

This chain uses TRBV20-1 with TRBJ2-1; there is no DNA to check the TCRdb D call of TRBD2. This CDR3 is 18 amino acids long. Per germline, CDR1 DFQATT and CDR2 SNEGSKA (reference sequence). CDR3 loop: CSALTGLAGYSRYNEQFF.

This CDR3 is CASSLYVYQAKNIQYF. This chain links TRBV28 with TRBJ2-4. CDR1 MDHEN and CDR2 SYDVKM come from the germline V gene. The CDR3 is made up of 16 amino acids.

The V call is TRBV27, the J call TRBJ2-4; TCRdb lists TRBD1, though no DNA is available to test this call. The CDR3 is 14 amino acids. From germline, CDR1 is MNHEY and CDR2 SMNVEV (reference sequence). This CDR3 reads CASSWGPGGDIQYF.

The J gene is TRBJ2-1, the V gene TRBV4-3; no DNA is available, so the TRBD2 call from TCRdb remains unchecked. This CDR3 has 14 amino acids. Germline CDR1 reads LGHNA; CDR2 reads YSLEER. The CDR3 loop is CASSTGTTENEQFF.

The gene calls are TRBV23-1 and TRBJ2-3; there is no DNA to check the TCRdb D call of TRBD2. TRBV23-1 is an ORF, with its function uncertain. This CDR3 has 15 amino acids. The CDR3: CASSQSGGSTDTQYF.

The chain uses TRBV7-2 and TRBJ1-4. Germline CDR1 SGHTA, CDR2 FQGNSA. The CDR3 loop spans 13 amino acids. This CDR3 reads CASRPRPNEKLFF. Variable domain in full (rest from reference TRBV7-2 and TRBJ1-4): GAGVSQSPSNKVTEKGKDVELRCDPISGHTALYWYRQSLGQGLEFLIYFQGNSAPDKSGLPSDRFSAERTGGSVSTLTIQRTQQEDSAVYLCASRPRPNEKLFFGSGTQLSVL.

This chain links TRBV6-1 with TRBJ2-5; the D call of TRBD1 rests on TCRdb alone, since no DNA is present to check it. The CDR3 has 13 amino acids. The germline CDR1 and CDR2 sequences are MNHNS and SASEGT. The CDR3 here is CAVKQGAEETQYF.

V is TRBV29-1 and J is TRBJ2-1; the TCRdb call, TRBD2, lacks DNA for checking. Germline loops: CDR1 SQVTM, CDR2 ANQGSEA. This CDR3 contains 13 residues. The CDR3 protein is CSVEPGGPGEQFF.

This sequence joins TRBV10-2 and TRBJ1-1; the D call from TCRdb, TRBD1, cannot be confirmed without DNA. The CDR3 has 13 residues. Germline V gives CDR1 WSHSY, CDR2 SAAADI. CDR3 region: CAGTGTPNTEAFF.

The chain employs TRBV28 and TRBJ2-7; the TCRdb call, TRBD1, lacks DNA for checking. Germline CDR1 reads MDHEN; CDR2 reads SYDVKM. This CDR3 is built from 15 residues. This chain's CDR3 is CASSLDMTGGYEQYF.

The chain employs TRBV7-9 and TRBJ1-1. CDR1 is SEHNR and CDR2 is FQNEAQ in the germline V gene (reference sequence). The CDR3 length is 12 residues. CDR3: CASSLVGPEAFF.

The rearrangement joins TRBV7-2 to TRBJ2-5. Per germline, CDR1 SGHTA and CDR2 FQGNSA. The CDR3 contains 14 residues. CDR3 sequence reads: CASSLPTYQETQYF.

The V call is TRBV6-5, the J call TRBJ1-1; TCRdb indicates TRBD1, and absent DNA this call remains unverified. Germline CDR1 reads MNHEY; CDR2 reads SVGAGI. The length of the CDR3 is 12 residues. The CDR3 sequence: CASSYGGGEAFF.

The chain joins TRBV7-6 to TRBJ2-1; TCRdb reports TRBD1, a call that lacks DNA to check it against. The CDR3 consists of 15 residues. CDR1 and CDR2 from the germline V gene are SGHVS and FNYEAQ. This CDR3 reads CASSTGEGVYNEQFF.

V gene TRBV5-5 combines with J gene TRBJ2-3; lacking DNA, the TRBD1 call made by TCRdb goes unchecked. The CDR3 totals 15 residues. CDR1 SGHKS and CDR2 YYEKEE come from the germline V gene (reference sequence). CDR3 protein: CASSFRDRETDTQYF.

The chain employs TRBV28 and TRBJ2-7; TCRdb reports TRBD2, a call that lacks DNA to check it against. The CDR3 consists of 14 residues. Germline lookup yields CDR1 MDHEN and CDR2 SYDVKM. The CDR3 sequence: CASSPASGTYEQYF.

The chain joins TRBV27 to TRBJ1-2. Germline CDR1 MNHEY, CDR2 SMNVEV (reference sequence). The CDR3 has 14 amino acids. The CDR3: CASSPPLSLYGYTF.

The J gene is TRBJ2-1, the V gene TRBV6-2 or TRBV6-3; TCRdb returns TRBD1, unconfirmable since there is no DNA. The CDR3 is made up of 14 amino acids. The germline V gene has CDR1 MNHEY and CDR2 SVGEGT. The CDR3 sequence: CASSSPGAPDEQFF.

The chain joins TRBV15 to TRBJ2-3; there is no DNA to check the TCRdb D call of TRBD1. Germline assignment: CDR1 LNHNV and CDR2 YYDKDF (reference sequence). The CDR3 extends over 14 amino acids. The CDR3 is CATSPRTGRDTQYF.

This chain uses TRBV4-2 with TRBJ2-7; TCRdb selects TRBD1, and the lack of DNA leaves this call unchecked. Germline values: CDR1 LGHNA, CDR2 YNFKEQ. The CDR3 spans 15 residues. CDR3 loop: CASSHNRGSAYEQYF.

This chain uses TRBV12-3 or TRBV12-4 with TRBJ2-1; lacking DNA, the TRBD1 call made by TCRdb goes unchecked. This CDR3 comprises 13 residues. The CDR3 sequence: CATLHGTQNEQFF.

V usage is TRBV6-5 and J usage is TRBJ2-1; the D call from TCRdb, TRBD1, cannot be confirmed without DNA. This CDR3 has 12 residues. The germline V gene encodes CDR1 MNHEY and CDR2 SVGAGI. The CDR3 loop reads CASSLHPGEQFF.

The CDR3 sequence: CASARGGAIYNEQFF. V gene TRBV6-1 combines with J gene TRBJ2-1; as DNA is missing, the TRBD1 call by TCRdb cannot be tested. This CDR3 has 15 amino acids. Germline CDR1 MNHNS, CDR2 SASEGT.

The chain carries TRBV3-1 and TRBJ2-1; TCRdb calls TRBD2, which cannot be checked without DNA. This CDR3 comprises 15 residues. Germline CDR1 LGHDT, CDR2 YNNKEL (reference sequence). The chain's CDR3 is CASSPASGSYNEQFF.

The genes are TRBV9 and TRBJ2-3; TCRdb's assignment of TRBD1 cannot be checked, as there is no DNA. The germline gives CDR1 SGDLS, CDR2 YYNGEE. The CDR3 runs to 13 residues. CDR3 sequence reads: CAASREGEDTQYF.

V usage is TRBV20-1 and J usage is TRBJ1-1. Germline V CDR1 and CDR2: DFQATT, SNEGSKA (reference sequence). The CDR3 runs to 14 residues. CDR3 loop: CSARDPLWTAEAFF.

The J gene is TRBJ2-1, the V gene TRBV12-3 or TRBV12-4; TCRdb lists TRBD1, though no DNA is available to test this call. The CDR3 runs to 14 residues. CDR3 loop: CASSGPPAYNEQFF.